This paragraph covers one T cell receptor beta chain sequence. Antigen unknown. 13 Jbeta primers and 60 Vbeta primers were used for the PCR. Measured with immunoSEQ multiplex PCR; TCRdb has only the in-frame clones, and not every one. Among over 150,000 clones listed, approximately 80% were seen once. These data come from a study of cytomegalovirus exposure and HLA in healthy donors. Study-level findings and limits: Approximately 17,000 TCR beta sequences were associated with HLA alleles at 0.05 false discovery rate in a later analysis. A later analysis linked a missense DCLRE1C variant to TCR beta V- and J-gene trimming.

CDR3 length: 16 residues. Trimming stripped 3 bases from V and 3 bases from J, with 20 bases between. CDR1 and CDR2 (germline): GTSNPN, SVGIG (reference sequence). The sequence came from a man between 18 and 35 years old in good health and CMV-seropositive. J is TRBJ1-1 and V is TRBV30; TRBD1 might be the D (5 bases). Sequencing input: PBMCs. This CDR3 reads CAWSRPPQDKHTEAFF. DNA of the CDR3: TGTGCCTGGAGCCGACCACCACAGGATAAGCACACTGAAGCTTTCTTT.